One sample yielded the 16 T cell receptor beta chains listed below, sequenced in a study of blood T cell repertoires in COVID-19. Some clones are missing from TCRdb's copy, which holds only in-frame ones; the method was immunoSEQ multiplex PCR. The sample comprises a few hundred thousand clones, 92% of which are singletons, and about 18% rests with the top ten. The specimen was PBMCs or T cells enriched from blood (not recorded which). These receptors all come from a woman aged 25 to 45 who had recovered from COVID-19.

This clone is a singleton in its sample. CDR3 sequence reads: CASKIPGQGNEQYF. CDR3 DNA: TGCGCCAGCAAGATACCGGGACAGGGGAACGAGCAGTACTTC. This chain joins TRBV5-1 and TRBJ2-7, with 10 bases aligning to TRBD1. Germline values: CDR1 SGHRS, CDR2 YFSETQ. Unmatched junction bases numbered 8, after V lost 6 bases and J lost 5 bases. This CDR3 spans 14 amino acids.

This clone has just one count. This rearrangement joins TRBV3-1 (or the pseudogene TRBV3-2) to TRBJ2-3; the match to TRBD2 covers 7 bases. CDR1 is LGHDT, CDR2 YNNKEL, per germline (reference sequence). The CDR3 sequence is 15 residues long. V was pared by 3 bases and J by 5 bases, with 8 bases of the junction left unmatched. The CDR3 protein is CASSHSASGGDTQYF. CDR3 in DNA: TGTGCCAGCAGCCATTCGGCTAGCGGCGGAGATACGCAGTATTTT.

This chain joins TRBV4-3 and TRBJ2-1; 10 bases are shared with TRBD2. This CDR3 spans 17 amino acids. The ends lost 4 bases at V and 4 bases at J; junction bases unmatched: 10. Germline CDR1 is LGHNA and CDR2 is YSLEER. CDR3 in amino acids: CASSLNTGTSVYNEQFF. The DNA for the CDR3 is TGCGCCAGCAGCCTGAACACCGGGACTAGCGTTTACAATGAGCAGTTCTTC.

The chain couples TRBV4-1 to TRBJ2-1, with 9 bases identical to TRBD2. CDR1 is MGHRA, CDR2 YSYEKL, per germline. The V gene end was trimmed by 3 bases and the J gene end by 9 bases; junction bases not matched to a gene: 9. The CDR3 has 15 residues. CDR3 DNA sequence: TGCGCCAGCAGCCAGGAGGGACTAGCCTCCCCTGAGCAGTTCTTC. As protein: CASSQEGLASPEQFF.

The rearrangement joins TRBV28 to TRBJ1-4, with a weak D call TRBD1 (5 bases). Between the trimmed V and J ends, which lost 5 bases and 8 bases, there was a span of 15 bases. Looked up from germline, CDR1 is MDHEN and CDR2 is SYDVKM. The CDR3 spans 14 residues. The DNA for the CDR3 is TGTGCCAGCAGTAGCGGGCCCGGGGGGGAAAAACTGTTTTTT. Amino acid sequence: CASSSGPGGEKLFF.

The V call is TRBV5-4, the J call TRBJ1-6; D call uncertain. Between the trimmed V and J ends, which lost 4 bases and 5 bases, there was a span of 10 bases. The CDR3 consists of 14 residues. CDR1 is SGHNT and CDR2 is YYREEE in the germline V gene (reference sequence). The CDR3 coding sequence is TGTGCCAGCAGCCAGGACGGGAATAATTCACCCCTCCACTTT. Its protein product is CASSQDGNNSPLHF. The entire variable domain, with the rest obtained from reference TRBV5-4 and TRBJ1-6, is as follows: ETGVTQSPTHLIKTRGQQVTLRCSSQSGHNTVSWYQQALGQGPQFIFQYYREEENGRGNFPPRFSGLQFPNYSSELNVNALELDDSALYLCASSQDGNNSPLHFGNGTRLTVT.

DNA of the CDR3: TGTGCCAGCTCAACGGACCGGGTAGGGGGCCCTCGAAATGGCTACACCTTC. Translated, it gives CASSTDRVGGPRNGYTF. The V and J genes are TRBV18 and TRBJ1-2, with TRBD1 identical over 7 bases. The V gene's germline CDR1 is KGHSH and CDR2 LQKENI. The CDR3 extends over 17 amino acids. Trimming cost V 5 bases and J 6 bases; bases outside gene matches: 18.

About this clone itself: At one boundary the junction diverges from the germline segment, which might be a read error. V gene TRBV30 combines with J gene TRBJ1-1; D is perhaps TRBD1 (5 bases). The CDR3 is made up of 9 amino acids. CDR1 and CDR2 from the germline V gene are GTSNPN and SVGIG (reference sequence). In DNA form, the CDR3 reads TGTGCCTGGATTAGGCAGGGCAATTTT. It specifies CAWIRQGNF.

This clone was observed a single time. The V and J genes are TRBV19 and TRBJ2-6; 9 positions agree with TRBD1. CDR3 length equals 15 residues. Germline trimming cut 4 bases from V and 2 bases from J; bases unmatched to any gene: 0. The germline V gene has CDR1 LNHDA and CDR2 SQIVND (reference sequence). CDR3 DNA sequence: TGTGCCAGTAGTAGACAGGGGGCTGGGGCCAACGTCCTGACTTTC. Protein sequence: CASSRQGAGANVLTF.

Concerning this clone: Given a much more abundant clone one base away, this may be a read error. Different DNA sequences within this sample yield the same CDR3. This chain connects TRBV27 to TRBJ1-1; D remains unclear. Trimming took 3 bases from V and 1 from J, leaving 6 bases between them. The germline gives CDR1 MNHEY, CDR2 SMNVEV (reference sequence). The CDR3 runs 13 residues. The CDR3 nucleotides read TGTGCCAGCAGTTTGGGAGGGAACACTGAAGCTTTCTTT. Translating gives CASSLGGNTEAFF.

This clone is a singleton in its sample. At one of its ends the junction is not consistent with the germline gene, which may arise from a read error. The rearrangement joins TRBV19 to TRBJ1-2; D gene unclear. This CDR3 spans 13 amino acids. In germline, CDR1 is LNHDA, CDR2 SQIVND (reference sequence). The CDR3 here is CASSIREGKSYTF. CDR3 DNA sequence: TGTGCCAGCAGTATACGGGAGGGAAAGAGCTACACCTTC.

V and J are TRBV15 and TRBJ2-3, with D tentatively TRBD2 (6 bases). Per the germline V gene, CDR1 is LNHNV and CDR2 is YYDKDF (reference sequence). This CDR3 is built from 13 residues. V was clipped by 0 bases and J by 11 bases, with 12 bases between them. The CDR3 loop reads CATSRDRTSWQYF. CDR3 DNA: TGTGCCACCAGCAGAGATCGCACTAGCTGGCAGTATTTT.

This clone was detected a few times. The V gene is TRBV7-3, the J gene TRBJ2-2; D not resolved. CDR1 SGHTA and CDR2 FQGTGA come from the germline V gene. V gave up 7 bases and J gave up 3 bases, with 3 bases separating them. The CDR3 extends over 11 amino acids. The CDR3 spells CASTDTGELFF. The DNA for the CDR3 is TGTGCCAGCACCGACACCGGGGAGCTGTTTTTT.

This clone is a singleton in its sample. This chain connects TRBV7-8 to TRBJ1-3, with no clear D. CDR3 length: 16 residues. The germline V and J ends were trimmed by 1 base and 0 bases, with 10 bases remaining between them. Per germline, CDR1 SGHVS and CDR2 FQNEAQ. In DNA form, the CDR3 reads TGTGCCAGCAGCTTAGATTCTCCAGTCTCTGGAAACACCATATATTTT. Protein: CASSLDSPVSGNTIYF. The full variable domain, its missing parts supplied by reference TRBV7-8 and TRBJ1-3, is GAGVSQSPRYKVAKRGQDVALRCDPISGHVSLFWYQQALGQGPEFLTYFQNEAQLDKSGLPSDRFFAERPEGSVSTLKIQRTQQEDSAVYLCASSLDSPVSGNTIYFGEGSWLTVV.

The chain has TRBV6-2 or TRBV6-3 and TRBJ1-2; the D is unclear. The CDR3 covers 15 residues. In germline, CDR1 is MNHEY, CDR2 SVGEGT. V was clipped by 4 bases and J by 6 bases, with 18 bases between them. The CDR3 DNA is TGTGCCAGCAGTTTCCCTCGCGATCCCCGCCATGGCTACACCTTC. Translating it yields CASSFPRDPRHGYTF.

The chain recombines TRBV4-1 with TRBJ2-1; 7 nucleotides line up with TRBD1. J gave up 3 bases and V 8 bases, and 7 bases lay outside the gene matches. This CDR3 contains 14 residues. Germline CDR1 MGHRA, CDR2 YSYEKL. CDR3 bases: TGCGCCAGCGCCGGGACAGTCGTCTACAATGAGCAGTTCTTC. Its protein is CASAGTVVYNEQFF.